Shown below are 29 T cell receptor beta chains from a single sample sequenced in a study of identical twins. TCRdb ran MiXCR on the 5' RACE reads and lists one entry per CDR3 protein. The data hold 400,000 to 500,000 distinct CDR3 sequences, with over 11% observed a single time. The same data also went into a second study, on yellow fever vaccine responses in identical twins.

Sequencing was performed on CD4+ T cells sorted from blood. These receptors were taken from a woman between 18 and 30 years old in good health.

The V call is TRBV18, the J call TRBJ2-5; 7 nucleotides match TRBD2. V shed 5 bases and J 1 base; nucleotides not matched to a gene: 1. The CDR3 contains 13 residues. Germline V CDR1 and CDR2: KGHSH, LQKENI. The CDR3 region is CASSGTTQETQYF. CDR3 DNA sequence: TGTGCCAGCTCAGGGACTACCCAAGAGACCCAGTACTTC.

This clonotype turned up a few times. This sequence may be a read error, since a much larger clone differs from it by one base. This chain links TRBV7-2 with TRBJ2-7; no definite D call. The CDR3 is 13 amino acids. V shed 2 bases and J shed 0 bases, with 5 bases lying between them. CDR1 SGHTA and CDR2 FQGNSA come from the germline V gene. The CDR3 spells CASSLWASYEQYF. In DNA form, the CDR3 reads TGTGCCAGCAGCTTATGGGCCTCCTACGAGCAGTACTTC.

The chain recombines TRBV5-1 with TRBJ2-7; the D gene is possibly TRBD2 (5 bases). The germline V gene encodes CDR1 SGHRS and CDR2 YFSETQ. This CDR3 region has 13 residues. V shed 3 bases and J shed 6 bases, with 13 bases lying between them. In DNA form, the CDR3 reads TGCGCCAGCAGCTGGGGAAATGAGGGCGAGCAGTACTTC. Protein sequence: CASSWGNEGEQYF.

This clonotype was seen only a few times. The chain combines TRBV5-1 with TRBJ2-2; either TRBD1 or TRBD2 may supply D (5 bases each). In germline, CDR1 is SGHRS, CDR2 YFSETQ. Deletions cut 5 bases from V and 5 bases from J, with 16 bases between. CDR3 length equals 15 residues. The CDR3 here is CASRGQGRRTGELFF. The CDR3 DNA follows: TGCGCCAGCAGAGGGCAGGGTCGGAGGACCGGGGAGCTGTTTTTT.

The chain employs TRBV5-1 and TRBJ2-1; D gene uncertain. The CDR3 runs 16 residues. Trimming cost V 3 bases and J 0 bases, with 13 bases left between them. In germline, CDR1 is SGHRS, CDR2 YFSETQ. DNA of the CDR3: TGCGCCAGCAGCTCAGTGGCACAAAGCTCCTACAATGAGCAGTTCTTC. Protein product: CASSSVAQSSYNEQFF.

This CDR3 is CASSRGLSSYF. The DNA for the CDR3 is TGTGCCAGCAGCCGAGGACTTTCGTCGTATTTT. This sequence joins TRBV12-3 or TRBV12-4 and TRBJ2-3; D possibly corresponds to TRBD2 (5 bases). The CDR3 length is 11 residues. The V and J ends lost 6 bases and 14 bases respectively, with 15 bases between them.

This clonotype was recorded a few times. CDR3 nucleotides: TGCGCCAGCAGCATACTAGCGGAGGTTGAGGAGCAGTACTTC. Translation gives CASSILAEVEEQYF. The chain is built from TRBV5-1 and TRBJ2-7; 8 bases map to TRBD2. CDR3 size: 14 residues. V lost 4 bases, J lost 7 bases, and 10 bases stayed unmatched. Looked up from germline, CDR1 is SGHRS and CDR2 is YFSETQ.

In its sample, this clonotype was seen many times. As DNA, the CDR3 is TGCGCCAGCAGCTTGGTGGGTAACACCGGGGAGCTGTTTTTT. It specifies CASSLVGNTGELFF. The chain combines TRBV5-1 with TRBJ2-2; D unresolved. V was pared by 0 bases and J by 2 bases, with 5 bases between. Germline CDR1 and CDR2: SGHRS and YFSETQ. The CDR3 consists of 14 residues.

The V call is TRBV20-1, the J call TRBJ2-5, with TRBD2 matching 8 bases. The CDR3 sequence is 15 residues long. Looked up from germline, CDR1 is DFQATT and CDR2 is SNEGSKA (reference sequence). J was trimmed by 2 bases and V by 5 bases; bases with no gene match: 10. CDR3 nucleotide sequence: TGCAGTGCTGGAAGTAGCGGGACTGTTCAAGAGACCCAGTACTTC. Residues: CSAGSSGTVQETQYF.

The rearrangement links TRBV2 to TRBJ2-5; 9 bases map to TRBD2. In germline, CDR1 is SNHLY, CDR2 FYNNEI. The CDR3 consists of 13 residues. V lost 9 bases to trimming and J lost 5 bases; unmatched junction nucleotides: 7. CDR3 region: CASDLAGSETQYF. For the CDR3, the DNA is TGTGCCAGTGACCTAGCGGGGTCGGAGACCCAGTACTTC.

This clonotype turned up a few times. The chain links TRBV20-1 to TRBJ1-5, with D perhaps matching TRBD1 (5 bases). This CDR3 has 14 residues. Germline loops: CDR1 DFQATT, CDR2 SNEGSKA (reference sequence). Trimming took off 6 bases at V and 4 bases at J, with 16 bases between the two ends. Here the CDR3 DNA reads TGCAGTGCAAGCAGCGGGACGGGTAATCAGCCCCAGCATTTT. Translation gives CSASSGTGNQPQHF.

This clonotype appeared many times. This chain uses TRBV29-1 with TRBJ2-7, with D perhaps TRBD1 (6 bases). CDR3 length: 12 residues. Germline loops: CDR1 SQVTM, CDR2 ANQGSEA. V was clipped by 1 base and J by 6 bases, with 10 bases between them. CDR3 residues: CSVEGTAPEQYF. The DNA of the CDR3 is TGCAGCGTTGAAGGGACAGCTCCCGAGCAGTACTTC.

The chain combines TRBV6-5 with TRBJ2-5; D ambiguous. The CDR3 length is 12 residues. Germline V lookup: CDR1 MNHEY, CDR2 SVGAGI. Trimming took off 5 bases at V and 10 bases at J, with 14 bases between the two ends. CDR3 sequence reads: CASSNPVGSQYF. CDR3 coding DNA: TGTGCCAGCAGTAACCCCGTTGGAAGCCAGTACTTC.

Ten or more counts support this clonotype. This chain links TRBV9 with TRBJ2-5; no reliable D call. From germline, CDR1 is SGDLS and CDR2 YYNGEE. V lost 0 bases and J lost 0, with 6 bases in between. The CDR3 covers 14 residues. The CDR3 DNA sequence: TGTGCCAGCAGCGTAGGTGCACACCAAGAGACCCAGTACTTC. Translated, it gives CASSVGAHQETQYF.

This clonotype has only a few counts. The chain combines TRBV20-1 with TRBJ1-6, with TRBD1 matching over 7 bases. This CDR3 comprises 14 residues. Germline V lookup: CDR1 DFQATT, CDR2 SNEGSKA (reference sequence). J was trimmed by 5 bases and V by 4 bases; bases with no gene match: 5. CDR3 DNA sequence: TGCAGTGCTACCGGGACAGTAAATAATTCACCCCTCCACTTT. Translated, it gives CSATGTVNNSPLHF.

V is TRBV19 and J is TRBJ2-2, with D unresolved. Germline V gives CDR1 LNHDA, CDR2 SQIVND (reference sequence). The germline V and J ends were trimmed by 7 bases and 3 bases, with 9 bases remaining between them. The CDR3 totals 13 residues. The CDR3 reads CASTRLDTGELFF. The CDR3 coding sequence is TGTGCCAGTACTAGACTGGACACCGGGGAGCTGTTTTTT.

This clonotype turned up a few times. The chain couples TRBV27 to TRBJ2-7, with D hard to call. The CDR3 spans 14 residues. Germline V gene lookup returns CDR1 MNHEY and CDR2 SMNVEV (reference sequence). Trimming shortened V by 5 bases and J by 3 bases, and 14 bases separated the two germline ends. The CDR3 region is CASSLRATDYEQYF. The CDR3 DNA reads as TGTGCCAGCAGTCTCCGGGCCACAGACTACGAGCAGTACTTC.

The chain recombines TRBV5-1 with TRBJ2-5; D gene unclear. The CDR3 loop spans 14 amino acids. V lost 1 base and J 5 bases, leaving 12 bases between the germline ends. Germline V CDR1 and CDR2: SGHRS, YFSETQ. CDR3 loop: CASSLSLRWETQYF. In DNA form, the CDR3 reads TGCGCCAGCAGCTTGTCTCTGAGGTGGGAGACCCAGTACTTC.

This clonotype was seen repeatedly, ten times or more. The chain recombines TRBV5-5 with TRBJ2-1, with D tentatively TRBD1 (6 bases). This CDR3 has 15 residues. Looked up from germline, CDR1 is SGHKS and CDR2 is YYEKEE (reference sequence). Trimming left V 6 bases short and J 0 bases short, with 13 bases between. The CDR3 reads CASTPQGSSYNEQFF. The CDR3 region has the DNA TGTGCCAGCACTCCCCAGGGGAGCTCCTACAATGAGCAGTTCTTC.

V usage is TRBV7-8 and J usage is TRBJ2-4; D might be TRBD2 (5 bases). Germline V lookup: CDR1 SGHVS, CDR2 FQNEAQ. The CDR3 extends over 16 amino acids. V was trimmed by 1 base and J by 6 bases, leaving 16 bases between them. The CDR3: CASSLGVGRGGNIQYF. The CDR3 DNA reads as TGTGCCAGCAGCTTAGGGGTCGGTCGGGGTGGAAACATTCAGTACTTC. The entire variable domain, with the rest obtained from reference TRBV7-8 and TRBJ2-4, is as follows: GAGVSQSPRYKVAKRGQDVALRCDPISGHVSLFWYQQALGQGPEFLTYFQNEAQLDKSGLPSDRFFAERPEGSVSTLKIQRTQQEDSAVYLCASSLGVGRGGNIQYFGAGTRLSVL.

This clonotype turned up a few times. The chain carries TRBV4-1 and TRBJ2-3; D is possibly TRBD1 (6 bases). The CDR3 length is 15 residues. V lost 4 bases and J 0 bases, leaving 11 bases between the germline ends. Germline V gives CDR1 MGHRA, CDR2 YSYEKL. In DNA form, the CDR3 reads TGCGCCAGCAGCCTGGGGACAATTAGCACAGATACGCAGTATTTT. It yields the protein CASSLGTISTDTQYF.

This clonotype came up a few times. V gene TRBV19 combines with J gene TRBJ1-5, with TRBD1 matching over 9 bases. The CDR3 is made up of 15 amino acids. V lost 3 bases to trimming and J lost 6 bases; unmatched junction nucleotides: 6. From germline, CDR1 is LNHDA and CDR2 SQIVND (reference sequence). The CDR3 here is CASSIMGQGVQPQHF. CDR3 coding DNA: TGTGCCAGTAGTATTATGGGACAGGGAGTTCAGCCCCAGCATTTT.

There are many counts of this clonotype. The chain carries TRBV12-3 or TRBV12-4 and TRBJ2-7; D is unclear. The CDR3 runs to 13 residues. V gave up 5 bases and J gave up 6 bases, with 14 bases separating them. CDR3 nucleotide sequence: TGTGCCAGCAGTGCCGGTCGGCGATCCGAGCAGTACTTC. Translated, it gives CASSAGRRSEQYF.

This clonotype appeared a few times. The chain joins TRBV9 to TRBJ2-3, with 12 bases fitting TRBD1. V gave up 4 bases and J gave up 5 bases; unmatched junction bases: 5. This CDR3 comprises 15 residues. The germline gives CDR1 SGDLS, CDR2 YYNGEE. Here the CDR3 reads CASSLGQGARDTQYF. CDR3 coding DNA: TGTGCCAGCAGCTTGGGACAGGGGGCAAGAGATACGCAGTATTTT.

There are a few counts of this clonotype. This chain uses TRBV11-2 with TRBJ2-1; TRBD2 matches at 7 bases. Germline-derived CDR1 and CDR2 are SGHAT and FQNNGV. This CDR3 comprises 13 residues. The ends lost 5 bases at V and 15 bases at J; junction bases unmatched: 13. CDR3 in amino acids: CASSETSVPPGFF. CDR3 nucleotides: TGTGCCAGCAGCGAAACTAGCGTGCCCCCGGGGTTCTTC.

In this sample, this clonotype turned up a few times. One end of the junction is discordant with germline, which a read error may explain. This chain links TRBV7-7 with TRBJ2-1, with 10 positions matching TRBD2. Germline CDR1 is SSHAT and CDR2 is FNYEAQ (reference sequence). The CDR3 has 17 amino acids. The CDR3 DNA sequence: TGTGCTAGCAGCCCCCTAGCGGGGGTAGGGACCTACAATGAGCAGTTCTTC. The encoded protein is CASSPLAGVGTYNEQFF.

In this sample, this clonotype turned up a few times. V is TRBV29-1 and J is TRBJ1-6, with TRBD1 matching 7 bases. The CDR3 has 13 residues. Germline V gives CDR1 SQVTM, CDR2 ANQGSEA. The junction had 5 bases not matched to a gene; V was cut back by 4 bases and J by 8 bases. As DNA, the CDR3 is TGCAGCGTTGGGCAGGGGGAAGATTCACCCCTCCACTTT. The encoded protein is CSVGQGEDSPLHF.

The rearrangement joins TRBV19 to TRBJ2-3; 7 bases are a match to TRBD1. Germline V gene sequence: CDR1 LNHDA, CDR2 SQIVND (reference sequence). The ends lost 6 bases at V and 2 bases at J; junction bases unmatched: 2. There are 13 residues in the CDR3. The CDR3: CASRQGLTDTQYF. The CDR3 DNA reads TGTGCCAGTAGACAGGGGCTCACAGATACGCAGTATTTT.

The rearrangement links TRBV6-5 to TRBJ1-1; D gene uncertain. The CDR3 length is 13 residues. Germline V lookup: CDR1 MNHEY, CDR2 SVGAGI. V lost 0 bases and J lost 4, with 6 bases in between. Here the CDR3 reads CASSYSRVTEAFF. CDR3 nucleotides: TGTGCCAGCAGTTACTCTAGGGTCACTGAAGCTTTCTTT.